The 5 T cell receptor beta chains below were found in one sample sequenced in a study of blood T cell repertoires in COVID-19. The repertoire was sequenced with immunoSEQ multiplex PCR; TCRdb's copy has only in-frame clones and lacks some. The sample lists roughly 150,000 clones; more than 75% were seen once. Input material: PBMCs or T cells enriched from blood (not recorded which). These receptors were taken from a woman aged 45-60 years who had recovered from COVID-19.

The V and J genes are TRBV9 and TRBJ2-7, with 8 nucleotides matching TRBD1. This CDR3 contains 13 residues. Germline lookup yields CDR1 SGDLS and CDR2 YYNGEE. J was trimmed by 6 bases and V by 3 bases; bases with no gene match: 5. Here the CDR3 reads CASSAAGGFEQYF. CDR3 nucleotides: TGTGCCAGCAGCGCAGCAGGGGGCTTCGAGCAGTACTTC.

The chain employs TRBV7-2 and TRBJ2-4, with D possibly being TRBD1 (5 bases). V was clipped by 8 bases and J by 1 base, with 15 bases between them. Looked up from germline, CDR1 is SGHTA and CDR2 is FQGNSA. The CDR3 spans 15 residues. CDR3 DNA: TGTGCCAGCTCCTTGGGGCGGTGGGCCAAAAACATTCAGTACTTC. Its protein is CASSLGRWAKNIQYF.

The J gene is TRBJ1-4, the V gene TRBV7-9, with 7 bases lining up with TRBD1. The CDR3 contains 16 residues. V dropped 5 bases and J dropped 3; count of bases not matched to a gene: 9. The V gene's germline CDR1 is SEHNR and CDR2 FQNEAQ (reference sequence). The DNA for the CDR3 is TGTGCCAGCAGCGTGACAGGGCAGGCCGCTAATGAAAAACTGTTTTTT. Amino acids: CASSVTGQAANEKLFF.

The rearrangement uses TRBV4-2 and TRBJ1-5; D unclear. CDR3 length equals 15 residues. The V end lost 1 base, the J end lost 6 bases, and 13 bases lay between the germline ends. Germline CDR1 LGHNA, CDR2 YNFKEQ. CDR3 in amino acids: CASSQVVFGSQPQHF. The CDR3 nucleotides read TGTGCCAGCAGCCAAGTAGTTTTCGGTAGTCAGCCCCAGCATTTT.

CDR3 amino acids: CASSESVGGTDTQYF. The CDR3 nucleotides are TGCGCCAGCAGTGAGTCGGTGGGAGGCACAGATACGCAGTATTTT. This chain links TRBV10-1 with TRBJ2-3; maybe TRBD2 (5 bases). The V gene lost 0 bases and the J gene lost 1 base, with 8 bases spanning the gap. This CDR3 spans 15 amino acids. CDR1 and CDR2 (germline): WNHNN, SYGVQD (reference sequence).